Shown below are 18 T cell receptor beta chains from a single sample sequenced in a study of T-cell memory formation after mild COVID-19. MiXCR, applied by TCRdb to the 5' RACE reads, yields one record per CDR3 protein. The profile shows 400,000 or so distinct CDR3 sequences, about 21% of them singletons. Sequencing was performed on PBMCs or a T cell subset sorted from them (not recorded which). These receptors came from an adult woman who had mild COVID-19 (a few samples of this study predate the infection). Cell type and time point are not known.

This clonotype showed up just a few times. CDR3 nucleotides: TGTGCCTGGAGTGTATCGTTTCCGAATCAGCCCCAGCATTTT. It encodes CAWSVSFPNQPQHF. The chain joins TRBV30 to TRBJ1-5; D ambiguous. This CDR3 has 14 amino acids. Per the germline V gene, CDR1 is GTSNPN and CDR2 is SVGIG (reference sequence). V lost 0 bases to trimming and J lost 4 bases, with 10 bases between them.

The CDR3 DNA is TGTGCCAGCAGCCTAAGCGGGACAGTTGAAGCTTTCTTT. As protein: CASSLSGTVEAFF. This sequence joins TRBV5-5 and TRBJ1-1, with 7 bases lining up with TRBD1. Per the germline V gene, CDR1 is SGHKS and CDR2 is YYEKEE (reference sequence). V was clipped by 4 bases and J by 7 bases; unmatched bases: 7. The CDR3 contains 13 residues.

V gene TRBV27 combines with J gene TRBJ2-7; D is perhaps TRBD1 (6 bases). CDR3 length equals 13 residues. CDR1 is MNHEY and CDR2 is SMNVEV in the germline V gene (reference sequence). V was shortened by 5 bases and J by 7 bases, with 15 bases between the two germline ends. The CDR3 loop reads CASSPTRTGEQYF. DNA for the CDR3: TGTGCCAGCAGTCCCACACGAACAGGGGAGCAGTACTTC.

This clonotype was detected a few times. This sequence joins TRBV6-5 and TRBJ2-1; D gene ambiguous. Germline CDR1 reads MNHEY; CDR2 reads SVGAGI. V was shortened by 2 bases and J by 5 bases, with 7 bases between the two germline ends. The CDR3 consists of 13 residues. The CDR3 loop is CASSYSENNEQFF. The CDR3 nucleotides are TGTGCCAGCAGTTACAGTGAGAACAATGAGCAGTTCTTC.

This chain joins TRBV15 and TRBJ1-1; D unresolved. The CDR3 length is 16 residues. Between the trimmed V and J ends, which lost 0 bases and 0 bases, there was a span of 11 bases. From germline, CDR1 is LNHNV and CDR2 YYDKDF (reference sequence). The CDR3 sequence is CATSRDWSSLNTEAFF. Written as DNA, the CDR3 is TGTGCCACCAGCAGAGACTGGTCCAGTCTGAACACTGAAGCTTTCTTT.

The V gene is TRBV14, the J gene TRBJ1-1, with D unresolved. This CDR3 region has 14 residues. V lost 4 bases and J lost 3, with 12 bases in between. The germline V gene has CDR1 SGHDN and CDR2 FVKESK. CDR3 coding DNA: TGTGCCAGCAGCCCCTGGGTGGAGGACACTGAAGCTTTCTTT. Translation gives CASSPWVEDTEAFF.

The chain couples TRBV7-9 to TRBJ1-5; no reliable D call. The CDR3 has 14 residues. Trimming cost V 1 base and J 7 bases, with 11 bases left between them. The germline V gene encodes CDR1 SEHNR and CDR2 FQNEAQ (reference sequence). Here the CDR3 reads CASSLGSGYQPQHF. In DNA, the CDR3 is TGTGCCAGCAGCTTAGGATCGGGTTACCAGCCCCAGCATTTT.

The gene calls are TRBV5-4 and TRBJ2-1, with D tentatively TRBD2 (5 bases). The germline V gene has CDR1 SGHNT and CDR2 YYREEE (reference sequence). V dropped 2 bases and J dropped 1 base, with 22 bases sitting between them. CDR3 size: 19 residues. In DNA, the CDR3 is TGTGCCAGCAGCTTAAAGGGTTTTCTAGCAGCCCCGTCCTACAATGAGCAGTTCTTC. It specifies CASSLKGFLAAPSYNEQFF.

The chain couples TRBV12-3 or TRBV12-4 to TRBJ2-7; TRBD2 agrees at 7 bases. The trim removed 6 bases at V and 0 bases at J, leaving 14 bases unmatched. The CDR3 spans 17 residues. The CDR3 sequence is CASRRTNRLASSYEQYF. The CDR3 DNA is TGTGCCAGCAGGAGGACTAACAGACTAGCAAGCTCCTACGAGCAGTACTTC.

This clonotype was observed a handful of times. V usage is TRBV24-1 and J usage is TRBJ2-5, with D unresolved. Germline values: CDR1 KGHDR, CDR2 SFDVKD. Trimming shortened V by 6 bases and J by 5 bases, and 6 bases separated the two germline ends. The CDR3 spans 11 residues. CDR3 residues: CATSNGETQYF. The DNA of the CDR3 is TGTGCCACCAGTAACGGGGAGACCCAGTACTTC.

This clonotype has a handful of counts. The chain combines TRBV5-1 with TRBJ2-1; the match to TRBD1 covers 8 bases. J lost 5 bases, V lost 3 bases, and 1 base had no gene match. The CDR3 extends over 13 amino acids. Per germline, CDR1 SGHRS and CDR2 YFSETQ. The CDR3 DNA sequence: TGCGCCAGCAGCTGGGGACAGGACAATGAGCAGTTCTTC. Its translation: CASSWGQDNEQFF.

This chain joins TRBV12-3 or TRBV12-4 and TRBJ2-5, with TRBD1 identical over 7 bases. Germline trimming cut 4 bases from V and 7 bases from J; bases unmatched to any gene: 9. This CDR3 region has 14 residues. The CDR3, as DNA: TGTGCCAGCAGTTCGGACAGGAATTGGGCGACCCAGTACTTC. Translation gives CASSSDRNWATQYF.

This clonotype has only a few counts. This chain joins TRBV7-9 and TRBJ1-2; D ambiguous. The CDR3 is made up of 12 amino acids. Germline CDR1 and CDR2: SEHNR and FQNEAQ (reference sequence). Trimming took 2 bases from V and 2 from J, leaving 3 bases between them. The CDR3 DNA reads as TGTGCCAGCAGCTTAAAGAACTATGGCTACACCTTC. It encodes CASSLKNYGYTF.

V is TRBV6-5 and J is TRBJ2-7; possible D gene TRBD2, 5 bases. This CDR3 is built from 13 residues. Deletions cut 1 base from V and 4 bases from J, with 8 bases between. Per the germline V gene, CDR1 is MNHEY and CDR2 is SVGAGI. The CDR3 DNA follows: TGTGCCAGCAGTTACTTTCCGGGGTACGAGCAGTACTTC. Protein product: CASSYFPGYEQYF.

The V call is TRBV7-9, the J call TRBJ2-7, with D perhaps matching TRBD2 (6 bases). V shed 3 bases and J shed 0 bases, with 12 bases lying between them. The germline V gene has CDR1 SEHNR and CDR2 FQNEAQ (reference sequence). This CDR3 region has 15 residues. The CDR3 bases are TGTGCCAGCAGCTTTGCGGGACGGAACTCCTACGAGCAGTACTTC. It specifies CASSFAGRNSYEQYF.

This sequence joins TRBV19 and TRBJ2-3, with 15 bases identical to TRBD2. CDR3 size: 21 residues. Germline V gene sequence: CDR1 LNHDA, CDR2 SQIVND (reference sequence). V shed 7 bases and J 0 bases; nucleotides not matched to a gene: 17. CDR3 amino acids: CASTGLAGGGRPSSSTDTQYF. CDR3 coding DNA: TGTGCCAGTACCGGACTAGCGGGAGGGGGAAGGCCCTCTTCTAGCACAGATACGCAGTATTTT. Full variable domain (remainder filled in from reference TRBV19 and TRBJ2-3): DGGITQSPKYLFRKEGQNVTLSCEQNLNHDAMYWYRQDPGQGLRLIYYSQIVNDFQKGDIAEGYSVSREKKESFPLTVTSAQKNPTAFYLCASTGLAGGGRPSSSTDTQYFGPGTRLTVL.

The chain joins TRBV5-5 to TRBJ2-7; a weak D match, TRBD2 (6 bases). Looked up from germline, CDR1 is SGHKS and CDR2 is YYEKEE (reference sequence). Trimming shortened V by 4 bases and J by 5 bases, and 16 bases separated the two germline ends. The CDR3 sequence is 14 residues long. The CDR3 loop reads CASSVLNPGDEQYF. In nucleotides, the CDR3 is TGTGCCAGCAGCGTGCTCAATCCGGGGGACGAGCAGTACTTC.

The rearrangement joins TRBV9 to TRBJ2-7, with a possible D match to TRBD2 (6 bases). Looked up from germline, CDR1 is SGDLS and CDR2 is YYNGEE. V lost 0 bases to trimming and J lost 7 bases, with 20 bases between them. The CDR3 loop spans 16 amino acids. CDR3 in amino acids: CASSVGLAAAGGEQYF. CDR3 nucleotide sequence: TGTGCCAGCAGCGTAGGGTTAGCGGCGGCTGGAGGAGAGCAGTACTTC. Combining the CDR3 with reference TRBV9 and TRBJ2-7 gives the whole variable domain DSGVTQTPKHLITATGQRVTLRCSPRSGDLSVYWYQQSLDQGLQFLIQYYNGEERAKGNILERFSAQQFPDLHSELNLSSLELGDSALYFCASSVGLAAAGGEQYFGPGTRLTVT.